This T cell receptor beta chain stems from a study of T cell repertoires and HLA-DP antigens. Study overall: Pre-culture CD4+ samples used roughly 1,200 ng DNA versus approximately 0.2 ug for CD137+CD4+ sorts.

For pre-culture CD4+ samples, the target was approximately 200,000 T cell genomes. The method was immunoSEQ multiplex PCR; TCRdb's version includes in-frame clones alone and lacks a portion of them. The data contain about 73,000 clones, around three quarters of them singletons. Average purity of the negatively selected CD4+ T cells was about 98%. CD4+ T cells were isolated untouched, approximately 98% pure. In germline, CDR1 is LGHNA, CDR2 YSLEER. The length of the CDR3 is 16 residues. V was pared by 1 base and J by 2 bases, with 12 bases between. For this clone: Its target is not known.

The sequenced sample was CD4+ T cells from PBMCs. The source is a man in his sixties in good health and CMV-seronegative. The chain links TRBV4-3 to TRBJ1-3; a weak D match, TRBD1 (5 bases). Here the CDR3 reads CASSQVGPGPGNTIYF. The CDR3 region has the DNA TGCGCCAGCAGCCAAGTGGGGCCGGGACCTGGAAACACCATATATTTT.